These 8 T cell receptor beta chains were sequenced from one sample in a study of T-cell reconstitution after alpha-beta-depleted transplantation in children. Unique molecular identifiers tagged the TCRbeta library. TCRdb recomputed calls from the PCR reads with MiXCR, one row per CDR3 protein. The table lists hundreds of thousands of distinct CDR3 sequences, around 13% of them singletons, with 2% to 2.5% in the top ten. Here the sequenced sample was PBMCs, mostly from graft donor cells, taken 360 days after TCRalphabeta/CD19-depleted stem cell transplant. The receptors originated from a male patient between 10 and 17 years old who had a stem cell transplant for acute myeloid leukemia, so the T cells may come from the graft donor.

The CDR3 reads CATSDSGWTSGSGNEQFF. CDR3 nucleotides: TGTGCCACCAGTGATTCGGGGTGGACTAGCGGGAGTGGAAATGAGCAGTTCTTC. The rearrangement uses TRBV24-1 and TRBJ2-1, with TRBD2 matching over 13 bases. The CDR3 has 18 residues. Losses at the gene ends were 2 bases for V and 7 bases for J; bases not matched to a gene: 10. Per germline, CDR1 KGHDR and CDR2 SFDVKD.

The V and J genes are TRBV15 and TRBJ2-7; D unresolved. The V end was cut by 1 base, the J end by 3 bases, with 10 bases between. This CDR3 is 14 amino acids long. From germline, CDR1 is LNHNV and CDR2 YYDKDF (reference sequence). The CDR3 nucleotides are TGTGCCACCAGCAGAGGGCTAACAGACTACGAGCAGTACTTC. It specifies CATSRGLTDYEQYF.

The V call is TRBV5-1, the J call TRBJ2-7, with a tentative D call TRBD1 (5 bases). This CDR3 spans 16 amino acids. The V end was cut by 2 bases, the J end by 2 bases, with 17 bases between. The germline V gene encodes CDR1 SGHRS and CDR2 YFSETQ. The CDR3 spells CASSFHSLGVTYEQYF. In nucleotides, the CDR3 is TGCGCCAGCAGCTTCCATAGCCTAGGGGTAACCTACGAGCAGTACTTC.

The chain employs TRBV6-2 or TRBV6-3 and TRBJ2-7, with 8 bases identical to TRBD2. The CDR3 extends over 16 amino acids. Germline V gives CDR1 MNHEY, CDR2 SVGEGT. The V segment lost 2 bases and the J segment 3 bases; nucleotides outside the gene matches: 9. The CDR3 DNA reads as TGTGCCAGCAGTTACGGACTAGCTGGAGGTAACTACGAGCAGTACTTC. This translates into CASSYGLAGGNYEQYF.

This clonotype was seen a few times. The V and J genes are TRBV5-1 and TRBJ2-5, with TRBD1 matching over 9 bases. V lost 0 bases to trimming and J lost 4 bases; unmatched junction nucleotides: 7. The V gene's germline CDR1 is SGHRS and CDR2 YFSETQ. The CDR3 covers 16 residues. CDR3 residues: CASSLGGQGSGETQYF. The CDR3, as DNA: TGCGCCAGCAGCTTGGGGGGACAGGGAAGCGGAGAGACCCAGTACTTC.

This clonotype was seen more than once but under ten times. The V and J genes are TRBV6-5 and TRBJ2-7; 8 bases map to TRBD1. The CDR3 length is 14 residues. Losses at the gene ends were 2 bases for V and 5 bases for J; bases not matched to a gene: 5. The germline V gene has CDR1 MNHEY and CDR2 SVGAGI. CDR3 nucleotide sequence: TGTGCCAGCAGTTACAGGACAGGGATCGACGAGCAGTACTTC. Its protein is CASSYRTGIDEQYF.

This clonotype was seen more than once but under ten times. The rearrangement joins TRBV28 to TRBJ2-7, with 9 nucleotides matching TRBD1. V lost 8 bases to trimming and J lost 1 base; unmatched junction nucleotides: 9. Looked up from germline, CDR1 is MDHEN and CDR2 is SYDVKM. The CDR3 covers 15 residues. The DNA for the CDR3 is TGTGCCAGCTCAACGACAGGGGGTTGGTCCTACGAGCAGTACTTC. Its protein product is CASSTTGGWSYEQYF.

This clonotype was found a few times. Relative to the germline gene, one junction end is altered; a read error may explain this. This chain uses TRBV29-1 with TRBJ1-1, with a possible D match to TRBD1 (6 bases). Germline values: CDR1 SQVTM, CDR2 ANQGSEA. The CDR3 length is 9 residues. The CDR3 DNA follows: TGCAGCGTGGACAGCCCGGCCCACTTT. Translated, it gives CSVDSPAHF. Based on the CDR3 plus reference TRBV29-1 and TRBJ1-1, the full variable domain is SAVISQKPSRDICQRGTSLTIQCQVDSQVTMMFWYRQQPGQSLTLIATANQGSEATYESGFVIDKFPISRPNLTFSTLTVSNMSPEDSSIYLCSVDSPAHFGQGTRLTVV.